Listed here are 18 T cell receptor beta chains from one sample, sequenced in a study of vaccination and CD4 T cells after COVID-19. The assay that was used to sequence DNA from cultured CD4+ T cells was the Oncomine TCR Beta short-read assay. In TCRdb, the PCR reads were re-called with MiXCR into one record per CDR3 protein. Of 5,400 or so distinct CDR3 sequences in the sample, just under 45% were seen once. Which antigens these TCRs recognize remains unknown. Regarding treatment: approximately nine-day PBMC culture with coronavirus spike peptide pools or control peptides (ViraFEST assay). Ahead of the COVID-19 pandemic (2011-2018), the CD4+ T cells of the unexposed donor were collected. Sequenced input: CD4+ T cells from blood, cultured in vitro. These receptors came from a human donor in good health.

This clonotype has a single count. The genes are TRBV20-1 and TRBJ2-1; tentative D call: TRBD1 (6 bases). Trimming stripped 4 bases from V and 7 bases from J, with 14 bases between. Germline values: CDR1 DFQATT, CDR2 SNEGSKA (reference sequence). CDR3 length equals 13 residues. Here the CDR3 reads CSATRTAQNEQFF. CDR3 nucleotide sequence: TGCAGTGCTACAAGGACAGCCCAGAATGAGCAGTTCTTC.

For this clonotype: In this CDR3 the conserved last residue, phenylalanine or tryptophan, is missing, so a read error is likely. The chain couples TRBV5-1 to TRBJ2-5, with 12 bases aligning to TRBD1. The CDR3 sequence is 15 residues long. V was pared by 4 bases and J by 5 bases, with 6 bases of the junction left unmatched. Germline CDR1 and CDR2: SGHRS and YFSETQ. The CDR3 nucleotides are TGCGCCAGCAGCCCCGGGACAGGGGGCATGGAGACCCAGTACTCC. Its translation is CASSPGTGGMETQYS.

The chain joins TRBV9 to TRBJ1-2; 11 bases line up with TRBD1. From germline, CDR1 is SGDLS and CDR2 YYNGEE. This CDR3 is built from 16 residues. V lost 4 bases and J lost 1; bases outside the gene matches: 6. DNA of the CDR3: TGTGCCAGCAGCCCGCGGACAGGGGGCCTTAACTATGGCTACACCTTC. Translation gives CASSPRTGGLNYGYTF.

The V call is TRBV6-2 or TRBV6-3, the J call TRBJ1-2; 8 positions match TRBD1. The V gene end was trimmed by 6 bases and the J gene end by 8 bases; junction bases not matched to a gene: 11. Germline CDR1 is MNHEY and CDR2 is SVGEGT. The CDR3 spans 14 residues. This chain's CDR3 is CASRAPGQVEGYTF. The CDR3 region has the DNA TGTGCCAGCAGGGCTCCGGGACAGGTTGAGGGCTACACCTTC.

The rearrangement joins TRBV7-3 to TRBJ2-1, with 11 bases identical to TRBD2. The CDR3 runs to 15 residues. The junction had 2 bases not matched to a gene; V was cut back by 3 bases and J by 4 bases. Per germline, CDR1 SGHTA and CDR2 FQGTGA. The CDR3 region is CASSFSGGGYNEQFF. Here the CDR3 DNA reads TGTGCCAGCAGCTTTAGCGGGGGGGGGTACAATGAGCAGTTCTTC.

The rearrangement joins TRBV7-2 to TRBJ1-5, with D possibly matching TRBD1 (5 bases). V was trimmed by 4 bases and J by 4 bases, leaving 20 bases between them. The CDR3 length is 17 residues. Germline-derived CDR1 and CDR2 are SGHTA and FQGNSA. DNA for the CDR3: TGTGCCAGCAGCTCTAGGGCCGGGGCCCAGCTTAATCAGCCCCAGCATTTT. Translated: CASSSRAGAQLNQPQHF.

This clonotype showed up just a few times. The chain links TRBV5-4 to TRBJ1-2; D is perhaps TRBD1 (6 bases). Per germline, CDR1 SGHNT and CDR2 YYREEE (reference sequence). The CDR3 has 14 residues. The V gene lost 4 bases and the J gene lost 7 bases, with 17 bases spanning the gap. The DNA for the CDR3 is TGTGCCAGCAGCAACCTGGACAGCCCGCGTGGCTACACCTTC. Amino acids: CASSNLDSPRGYTF.

This clonotype was seen a handful of times. The chain recombines TRBV20-1 with TRBJ1-3; D uncertain. Germline values: CDR1 DFQATT, CDR2 SNEGSKA (reference sequence). There are 13 residues in the CDR3. V gave up 1 base and J gave up 4 bases, with 8 bases separating them. In DNA, the CDR3 is TGCAGTGCTAGAGGCGACCCCGGAAACACCATATATTTT. It yields the protein CSARGDPGNTIYF.

The gene calls are TRBV10-3 and TRBJ2-5; D is possibly TRBD2 (6 bases). CDR3 length equals 14 residues. CDR1 is ENHRY and CDR2 is SYGVKD in the germline V gene. V lost 0 bases and J lost 2, with 7 bases in between. CDR3 in DNA: TGTGCCATCAGTGAGTCTGGGGGGCAAGAGACCCAGTACTTC. Translating it yields CAISESGGQETQYF.

This clonotype was detected a few times. The V gene is TRBV6-1, the J gene TRBJ2-1; D is ambiguous. Germline CDR1 and CDR2: MNHNS and SASEGT. Trimming cost V 4 bases and J 4 bases, with 5 bases left between them. This CDR3 contains 12 residues. This CDR3 is CASSGVYNEQFF. The CDR3 DNA follows: TGTGCCAGCAGTGGGGTTTACAATGAGCAGTTCTTC.

The chain joins TRBV20-1 to TRBJ2-7, with D possibly matching TRBD1 (6 bases). Trimming took off 2 bases at V and 0 bases at J, with 17 bases between the two ends. The CDR3 length is 16 residues. Germline loops: CDR1 DFQATT, CDR2 SNEGSKA (reference sequence). CDR3: CSARRIDRDNSYEQYF. The CDR3 region has the DNA TGCAGTGCTAGAAGAATCGACCGGGACAACTCCTACGAGCAGTACTTC.

The chain uses TRBV5-1 and TRBJ1-3; D perhaps matches TRBD1 (5 bases). This CDR3 has 14 residues. Trimming removed 5 bases from V and 3 bases from J, with 12 bases in between. Per the germline V gene, CDR1 is SGHRS and CDR2 is YFSETQ. In DNA, the CDR3 is TGCGCCAGCAGGGCCGGGACGGATGGAAACACCATATATTTT. The encoded protein is CASRAGTDGNTIYF. The whole variable domain, remainder taken from reference TRBV5-1 and TRBJ1-3, is KAGVTQTPRYLIKTRGQQVTLSCSPISGHRSVSWYQQTPGQGLQFLFEYFSETQRNKGNFPGRFSGRQFSNSRSEMNVSTLELGDSALYLCASRAGTDGNTIYFGEGSWLTVV.

The V and J genes are TRBV7-2 and TRBJ1-2, with D possibly TRBD1 on 6 matching bases. This CDR3 has 15 residues. The germline V and J ends were trimmed by 5 bases and 5 bases, with 18 bases remaining between them. The germline V gene has CDR1 SGHTA and CDR2 FQGNSA. CDR3 protein: CASSITGTNFYGYTF. The CDR3 DNA follows: TGTGCCAGCAGCATAACAGGGACAAACTTTTATGGCTACACCTTC. Variable domain in full (rest from reference TRBV7-2 and TRBJ1-2): GAGVSQSPSNKVTEKGKDVELRCDPISGHTALYWYRQSLGQGLEFLIYFQGNSAPDKSGLPSDRFSAERTGGSVSTLTIQRTQQEDSAVYLCASSITGTNFYGYTFGSGTRLTVV.

This clonotype was counted a single time. V is TRBV7-2 and J is TRBJ2-2; D is ambiguous. CDR3 length: 12 amino acids. Germline V gene lookup returns CDR1 SGHTA and CDR2 FQGNSA. CDR3 sequence (DNA): TGTGCAGAGGCAGGGAACACCGGGGAGCTGTTTTTT. Translating it yields CAEAGNTGELFF.

The chain uses TRBV19 and TRBJ1-2, with TRBD1 as a possible D gene (5 bases). The CDR3 loop spans 15 amino acids. Germline CDR1 and CDR2: LNHDA and SQIVND (reference sequence). The V end was cut by 1 base, the J end by 2 bases, with 11 bases between. This chain's CDR3 is CASSIAAGNNYGYTF. In DNA form, the CDR3 reads TGTGCCAGTAGTATAGCGGCAGGGAACAACTATGGCTACACCTTC. Supplemented by reference TRBV19 and TRBJ1-2, the full variable domain reads DGGITQSPKYLFRKEGQNVTLSCEQNLNHDAMYWYRQDPGQGLRLIYYSQIVNDFQKGDIAEGYSVSREKKESFPLTVTSAQKNPTAFYLCASSIAAGNNYGYTFGSGTRLTVV.

This clonotype showed up just once. This rearrangement joins TRBV18 to TRBJ2-3; 10 nucleotides match TRBD2. The ends lost 3 bases at V and 1 base at J; junction bases unmatched: 4. Germline V gene lookup returns CDR1 KGHSH and CDR2 LQKENI. The CDR3 sequence is 16 residues long. This CDR3 is CASSPPGLAGTDTQYF. The CDR3 DNA reads as TGTGCCAGCTCACCCCCCGGACTAGCGGGCACAGATACGCAGTATTTT.

The chain joins TRBV5-4 to TRBJ2-7; D is undetermined. Germline V gives CDR1 SGHNT, CDR2 YYREEE (reference sequence). This CDR3 is built from 14 residues. V gave up 0 bases and J gave up 0 bases, with 7 bases separating them. The CDR3 sequence is CASSLGQVSYEQYF. Here the CDR3 DNA reads TGTGCCAGCAGCTTGGGGCAGGTCTCCTACGAGCAGTACTTC.

The rearrangement uses TRBV7-6 and TRBJ2-7, with D perhaps TRBD1 or TRBD2 (5 bases each). This CDR3 comprises 15 residues. Germline CDR1 SGHVS, CDR2 FNYEAQ. V lost 1 base and J 2 bases, leaving 12 bases between the germline ends. CDR3 amino acids: CASSLDMGTTYEQYF. The CDR3 DNA reads TGTGCCAGCAGCTTAGATATGGGGACGACCTACGAGCAGTACTTC. Together with reference TRBV7-6 and TRBJ2-7, the CDR3 gives the full variable domain: GAGVSQSPRYKVTKRGQDVALRCDPISGHVSLYWYRQALGQGPEFLTYFNYEAQQDKSGLPNDRFSAERPEGSISTLTIQRTEQRDSAMYRCASSLDMGTTYEQYFGPGTRLTVT.